This is a list of T cell receptor beta chains from one sample in a study of blood T cells in healthy people across ages. In TCRdb, the 5' RACE reads were re-called with MiXCR into one record per CDR3 protein. The sample records 1 million to 1.2 million distinct CDR3 sequences, more than 30% being singletons. Sample: blood. The receptors here all came from a man aged 18 to 30 in good health. Each CDR3 is given without its conserved first and last residue. The size field is filled for only some rows; it gives once, few, many or a size class.

NA | TRBJ2-3 | TRBV4-3 | ASSQWQGQDTQY
NA | TRBJ1-2 | TRBV28 | ASSGATLTYGYT
few | TRBJ1-1 | TRBV4-2 | ASSQRRGTNTEAF
few | TRBJ1-5 | TRBV2 | ASTEGDGNQPQH
NA | TRBJ1-4 | TRBV20-1 | SAREGLTAIELF
NA | TRBJ1-5 | TRBV4-1 | ASSQTRGLNQPQH
NA | TRBJ2-3 | TRBV5-1 | ASSSTGHSSTDTQY
NA | TRBJ2-5 | TRBV11-2 | ASSLDLAAGETQY
NA | TRBJ2-2 | TRBV27 | ASTSGGIPGELF
many | TRBJ2-3 | TRBV4-3 | ASSQDIGTDTQY
NA | TRBJ2-5 | TRBV7-2 | ASSLGRQGQETQY
NA | TRBJ1-6 | TRBV28 | ARSLGRGYNSPLH
NA | TRBJ2-4 | TRBV4-3 | ASSQGSALLAKNIQY
NA | TRBJ2-7 | TRBV3-1 | ASSRDVGSSYEQY
few | TRBJ1-5 | TRBV10-3 | AISVDRINQPQH
NA | TRBJ2-3 | TRBV20-1 | SARASGGPLLSTDTQY
NA | TRBJ2-4 | TRBV20-1 | SARGRTRNIQY
many | TRBJ2-4 | TRBV7-2 | ASSLGYGAFGNIQY
few | TRBJ2-3 | TRBV29-1 | SVKSPGQGSTDTQY
NA | TRBJ1-1 | TRBV20-1 | SARGGRQEAF
few | TRBJ2-1 | TRBV12-3/TRBV12-4 | ASIPRDRGHHDEQF
NA | TRBJ2-2 | TRBV11-2 | ASSSGQGGELF
NA | TRBJ1-2 | TRBV11-2 | ASSLDLGQPYGYT
few | TRBJ2-3 | TRBV9 | ASSADRWSSDTQY
few | TRBJ2-1 | TRBV20-1 | SARDSCEQF
NA | TRBJ2-2 | TRBV5-1 | ASSLAGGGSNTGELF
once | TRBJ2-1 | TRBV29-1 | SVEGGGSSYNERF
few | TRBJ2-5 | TRBV4-3 | ASSQEVSGGWMETQY
many | TRBJ2-3 | TRBV12-3/TRBV12-4 | ASSLEGAHTDTQY
NA | TRBJ1-1 | TRBV6-6 | ASSSRPGTEAF
NA | NA | TRBV7-8 | ASSLAAGVSEQY